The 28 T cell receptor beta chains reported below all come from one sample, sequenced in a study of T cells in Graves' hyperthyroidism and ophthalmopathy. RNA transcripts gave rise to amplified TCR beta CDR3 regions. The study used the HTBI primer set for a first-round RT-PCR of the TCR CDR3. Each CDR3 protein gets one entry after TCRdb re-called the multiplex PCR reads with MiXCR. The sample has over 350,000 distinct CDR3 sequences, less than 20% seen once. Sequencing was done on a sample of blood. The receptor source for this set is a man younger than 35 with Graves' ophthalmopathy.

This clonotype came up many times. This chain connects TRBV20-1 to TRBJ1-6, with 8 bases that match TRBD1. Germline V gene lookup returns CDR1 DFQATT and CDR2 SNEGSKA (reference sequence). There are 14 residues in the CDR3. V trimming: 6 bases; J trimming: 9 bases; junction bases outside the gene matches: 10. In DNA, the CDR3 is TGCAGTGCCAGGCTGGCAGGGGGCGGTTCACCCCTCCACTTT. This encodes CSARLAGGGSPLHF.

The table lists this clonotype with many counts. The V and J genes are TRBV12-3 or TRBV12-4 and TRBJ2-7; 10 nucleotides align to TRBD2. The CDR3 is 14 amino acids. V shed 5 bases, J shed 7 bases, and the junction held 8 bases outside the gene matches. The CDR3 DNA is TGTGCCAGCAGTCTTAGCGGGGGGCCAGGGGAGCAGTACTTC. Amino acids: CASSLSGGPGEQYF.

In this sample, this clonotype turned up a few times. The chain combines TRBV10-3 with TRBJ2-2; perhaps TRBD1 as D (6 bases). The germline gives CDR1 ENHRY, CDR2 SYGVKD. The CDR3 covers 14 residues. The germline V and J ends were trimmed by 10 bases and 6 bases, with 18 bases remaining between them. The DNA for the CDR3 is TGTGCCAACAAACAGGGACCCCACGCCGGGGAGCTGTTTTTT. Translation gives CANKQGPHAGELFF.

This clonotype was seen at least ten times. The CDR3 sequence: CSVGRQLGNEQFF. Here the CDR3 DNA reads TGCAGCGTTGGTCGACAGTTGGGGAATGAGCAGTTCTTC. This chain links TRBV29-1 with TRBJ2-1; a weak D match, TRBD1 (5 bases). In germline, CDR1 is SQVTM, CDR2 ANQGSEA. V shed 4 bases and J shed 7 bases, with 14 bases lying between them. The CDR3 totals 13 residues.

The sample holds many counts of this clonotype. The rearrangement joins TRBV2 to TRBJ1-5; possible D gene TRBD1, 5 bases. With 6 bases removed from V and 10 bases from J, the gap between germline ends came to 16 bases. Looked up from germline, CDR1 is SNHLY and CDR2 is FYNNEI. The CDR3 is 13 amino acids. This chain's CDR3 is CASRGGVLGPQHF. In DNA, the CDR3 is TGTGCCAGCAGGGGAGGGGTGCTTGGTCCCCAGCATTTT.

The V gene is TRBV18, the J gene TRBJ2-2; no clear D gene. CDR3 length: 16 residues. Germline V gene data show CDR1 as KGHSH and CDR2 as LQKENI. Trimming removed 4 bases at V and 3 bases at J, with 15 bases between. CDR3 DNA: TGTGCCAGCTCACTCACCGGGCCCCCGGACACCGGGGAGCTGTTTTTT. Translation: CASSLTGPPDTGELFF.

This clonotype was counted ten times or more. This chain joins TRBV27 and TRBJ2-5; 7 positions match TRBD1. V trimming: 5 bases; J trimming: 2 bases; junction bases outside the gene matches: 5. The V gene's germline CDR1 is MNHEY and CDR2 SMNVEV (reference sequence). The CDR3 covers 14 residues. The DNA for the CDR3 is TGTGCCAGCAGTATTGAGACAGGGCAAGAGACCCAGTACTTC. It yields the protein CASSIETGQETQYF.

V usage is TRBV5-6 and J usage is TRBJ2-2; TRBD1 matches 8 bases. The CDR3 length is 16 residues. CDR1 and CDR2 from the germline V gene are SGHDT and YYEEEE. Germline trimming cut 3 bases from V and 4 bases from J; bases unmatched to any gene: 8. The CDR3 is CASSSRQGTGTGELFF. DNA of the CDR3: TGTGCCAGCAGCTCCCGACAGGGGACAGGCACCGGGGAGCTGTTTTTT.

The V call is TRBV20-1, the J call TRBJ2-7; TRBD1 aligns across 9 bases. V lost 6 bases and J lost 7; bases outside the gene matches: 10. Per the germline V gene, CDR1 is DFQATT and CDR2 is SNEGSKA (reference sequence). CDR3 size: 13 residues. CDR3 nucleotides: TGCAGTGCCCCTGTACAGGGGGCGAGTGAGCAGTACTTC. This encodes CSAPVQGASEQYF.

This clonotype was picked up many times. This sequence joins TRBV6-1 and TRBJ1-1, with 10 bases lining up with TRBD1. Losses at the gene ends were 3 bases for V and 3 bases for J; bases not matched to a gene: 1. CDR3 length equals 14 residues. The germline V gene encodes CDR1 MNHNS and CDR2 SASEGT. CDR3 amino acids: CASSEDRGYTEAFF. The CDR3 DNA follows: TGTGCCAGCAGTGAGGACAGGGGGTACACTGAAGCTTTCTTT.

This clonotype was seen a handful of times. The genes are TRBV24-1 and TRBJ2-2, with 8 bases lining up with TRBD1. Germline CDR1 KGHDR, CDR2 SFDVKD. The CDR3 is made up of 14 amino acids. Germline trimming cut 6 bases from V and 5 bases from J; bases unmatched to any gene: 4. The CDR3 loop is CATSRTGWTGELFF. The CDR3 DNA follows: TGTGCCACCAGTAGGACAGGGTGGACCGGGGAGCTGTTTTTT.

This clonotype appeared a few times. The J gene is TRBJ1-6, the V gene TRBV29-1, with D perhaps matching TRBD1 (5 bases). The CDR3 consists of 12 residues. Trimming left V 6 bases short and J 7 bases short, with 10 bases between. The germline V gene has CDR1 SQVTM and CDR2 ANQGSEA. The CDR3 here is CSVGDGNSPLHF. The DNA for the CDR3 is TGCAGCGTGGGGGATGGGAATTCACCCCTCCACTTT.

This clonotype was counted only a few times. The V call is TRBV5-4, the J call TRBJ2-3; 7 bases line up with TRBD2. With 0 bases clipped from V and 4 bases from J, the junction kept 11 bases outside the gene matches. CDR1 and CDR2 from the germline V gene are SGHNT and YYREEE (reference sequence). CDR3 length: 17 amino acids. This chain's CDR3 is CASSLGLTGGQADTQYF. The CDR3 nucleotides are TGTGCCAGCAGCTTGGGCCTAACGGGGGGTCAAGCAGATACGCAGTATTTT.

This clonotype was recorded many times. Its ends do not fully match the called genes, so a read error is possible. CDR3 residues: CASSLEGNSNQPQHF. As DNA, the CDR3 is TGTGCCAGCAGTTTAGAGGGGAATAGCAATCAGCCCCAGCATTTT. V is TRBV5-1 and J is TRBJ1-5, with D possibly TRBD1 on 5 matching bases. Germline loops: CDR1 SGHRS, CDR2 YFSETQ. The CDR3 is 15 amino acids.

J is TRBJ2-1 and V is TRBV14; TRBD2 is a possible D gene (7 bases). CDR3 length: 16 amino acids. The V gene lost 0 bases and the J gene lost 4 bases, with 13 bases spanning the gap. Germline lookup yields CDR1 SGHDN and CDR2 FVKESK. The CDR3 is CASSQDAGAPYNEQFF. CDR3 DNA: TGTGCCAGCAGCCAAGACGCGGGGGCCCCATACAATGAGCAGTTCTTC. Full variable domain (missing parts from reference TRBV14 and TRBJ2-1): EAGVTQFPSHSVIEKGQTVTLRCDPISGHDNLYWYRRVMGKEIKFLLHFVKESKQDESGMPNNRFLAERTGGTYSTLKVQPAELEDSGVYFCASSQDAGAPYNEQFFGPGTRLTVL.

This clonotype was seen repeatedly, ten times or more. The chain's CDR3 is CASSLSIAGAYNEQFF. The DNA of the CDR3 is TGCGCCAGCAGCTTATCCATAGCGGGGGCCTACAATGAGCAGTTCTTC. The V and J genes are TRBV5-1 and TRBJ2-1, with 9 bases lining up with TRBD2. V gave up 2 bases and J gave up 2 bases; unmatched junction bases: 5. The CDR3 sequence is 16 residues long. CDR1 is SGHRS, CDR2 YFSETQ, per germline.

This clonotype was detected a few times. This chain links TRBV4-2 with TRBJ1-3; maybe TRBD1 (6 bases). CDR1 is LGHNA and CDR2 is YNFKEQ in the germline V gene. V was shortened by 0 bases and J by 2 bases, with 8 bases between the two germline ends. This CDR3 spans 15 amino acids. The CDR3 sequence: CASSQETGTGNTIYF. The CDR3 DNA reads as TGTGCCAGCAGCCAAGAAACAGGGACTGGAAACACCATATATTTT.

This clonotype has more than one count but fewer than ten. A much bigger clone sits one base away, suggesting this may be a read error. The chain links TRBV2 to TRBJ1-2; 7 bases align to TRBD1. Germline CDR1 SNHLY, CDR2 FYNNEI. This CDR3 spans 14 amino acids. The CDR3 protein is CASSDGTAFYGHTF. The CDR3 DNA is TGTGCCAGCAGTGACGGGACAGCGTTCTATGGCCACACCTTC. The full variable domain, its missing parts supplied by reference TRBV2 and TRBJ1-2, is EPEVTQTPSHQVTQMGQEVILRCVPISNHLYFYWYRQILGQKVEFLVSFYNNEISEKSEIFDDQFSVERPDGSNFTLKIRSTKLEDSAMYFCASSDGTAFYGHTFGSGTRLTVV.

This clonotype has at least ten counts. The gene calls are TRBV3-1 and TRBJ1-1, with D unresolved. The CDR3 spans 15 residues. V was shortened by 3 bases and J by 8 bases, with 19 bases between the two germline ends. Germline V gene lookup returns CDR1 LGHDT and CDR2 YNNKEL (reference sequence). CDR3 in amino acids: CASSQGGGMSLEAFF. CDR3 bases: TGTGCCAGCAGCCAGGGAGGCGGGATGAGTTTAGAAGCTTTCTTT.

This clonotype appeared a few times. The CDR3 reads CSARFPRLLETQYF. The CDR3 region has the DNA TGCAGTGCTAGGTTCCCGCGCCTTCTGGAGACCCAGTACTTC. The gene calls are TRBV20-1 and TRBJ2-5; no firm D call. The CDR3 covers 14 residues. Germline V gene sequence: CDR1 DFQATT, CDR2 SNEGSKA (reference sequence). V gave up 3 bases and J gave up 5 bases, with 16 bases separating them.

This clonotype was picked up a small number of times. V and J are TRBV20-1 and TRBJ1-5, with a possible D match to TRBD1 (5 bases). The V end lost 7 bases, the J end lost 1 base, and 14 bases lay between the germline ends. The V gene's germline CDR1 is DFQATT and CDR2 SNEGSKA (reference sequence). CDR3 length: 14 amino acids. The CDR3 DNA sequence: TGCAGTGTAGGGCAGGGAGCCAGCAATCAGCCCCAGCATTTT. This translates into CSVGQGASNQPQHF.

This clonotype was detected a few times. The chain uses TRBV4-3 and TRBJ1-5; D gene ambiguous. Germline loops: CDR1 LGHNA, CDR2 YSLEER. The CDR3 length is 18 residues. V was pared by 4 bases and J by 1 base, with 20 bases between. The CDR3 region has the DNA TGCGCCAGCAGCCCCATTGGTGGTGGCTTGAGGAGCAATCAGCCCCAGCATTTT. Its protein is CASSPIGGGLRSNQPQHF.

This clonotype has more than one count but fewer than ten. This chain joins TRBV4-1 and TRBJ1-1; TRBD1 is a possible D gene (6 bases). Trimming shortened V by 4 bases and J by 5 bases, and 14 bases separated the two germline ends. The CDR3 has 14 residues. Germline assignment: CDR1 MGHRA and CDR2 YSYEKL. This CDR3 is CASSPQGLRTEAFF. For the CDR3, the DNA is TGCGCCAGCAGCCCACAGGGACTAAGAACTGAAGCTTTCTTT.

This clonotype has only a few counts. This chain's CDR3 is CASSIGPPPDTQYF. The CDR3 DNA is TGTGCCAGCAGCATTGGACCGCCCCCAGATACGCAGTATTTT. The rearrangement uses TRBV2 and TRBJ2-3, with D hard to call. V was pared by 6 bases and J by 4 bases, with 14 bases between. This CDR3 is built from 14 residues. Germline CDR1 and CDR2: SNHLY and FYNNEI.

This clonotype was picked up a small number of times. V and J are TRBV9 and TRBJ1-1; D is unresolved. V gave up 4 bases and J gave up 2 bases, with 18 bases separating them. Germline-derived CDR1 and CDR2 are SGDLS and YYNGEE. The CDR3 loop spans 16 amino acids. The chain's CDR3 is CASSPRAVAPNTEAFF. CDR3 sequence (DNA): TGTGCCAGCAGCCCACGCGCTGTAGCCCCAAACACTGAAGCTTTCTTT.

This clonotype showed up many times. DNA of the CDR3: TGTGCCAGCAGTTTGGTCAATCAGCCCCAGCATTTT. Protein: CASSLVNQPQHF. The chain has TRBV28 and TRBJ1-5; D ambiguous. The CDR3 consists of 12 residues. Trimming stripped 3 bases from V and 3 bases from J, with 3 bases between. Germline CDR1 and CDR2: MDHEN and SYDVKM.

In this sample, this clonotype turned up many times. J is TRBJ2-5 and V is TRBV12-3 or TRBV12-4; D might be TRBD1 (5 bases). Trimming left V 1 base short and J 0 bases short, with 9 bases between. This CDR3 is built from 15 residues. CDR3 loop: CASSLGSGYQETQYF. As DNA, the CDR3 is TGTGCCAGCAGTTTAGGATCAGGGTACCAAGAGACCCAGTACTTC.

This CDR3 is CASRPQGAFVTDTQYF. DNA for the CDR3: TGTGCCAGCAGGCCACAGGGGGCTTTCGTAACAGATACGCAGTATTTT. This chain uses TRBV6-1 with TRBJ2-3; 9 bases fit TRBD1. The CDR3 is made up of 16 amino acids. J lost 3 bases, V lost 6 bases, and 10 bases had no gene match. Germline V gene lookup returns CDR1 MNHNS and CDR2 SASEGT.